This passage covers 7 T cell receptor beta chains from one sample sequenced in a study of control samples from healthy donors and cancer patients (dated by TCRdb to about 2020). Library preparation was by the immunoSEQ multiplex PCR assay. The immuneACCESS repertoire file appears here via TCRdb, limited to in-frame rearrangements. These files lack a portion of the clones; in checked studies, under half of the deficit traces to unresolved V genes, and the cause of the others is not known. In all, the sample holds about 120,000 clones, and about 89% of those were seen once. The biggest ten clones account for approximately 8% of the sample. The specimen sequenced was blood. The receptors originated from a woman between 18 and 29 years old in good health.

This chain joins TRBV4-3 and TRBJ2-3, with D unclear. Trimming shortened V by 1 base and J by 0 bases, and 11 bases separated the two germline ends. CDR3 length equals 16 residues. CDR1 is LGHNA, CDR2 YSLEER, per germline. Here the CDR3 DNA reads TGCGCCAGCAGCCAAGCGGCAGGCTCTAGCACAGATACGCAGTATTTT. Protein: CASSQAAGSSTDTQYF.

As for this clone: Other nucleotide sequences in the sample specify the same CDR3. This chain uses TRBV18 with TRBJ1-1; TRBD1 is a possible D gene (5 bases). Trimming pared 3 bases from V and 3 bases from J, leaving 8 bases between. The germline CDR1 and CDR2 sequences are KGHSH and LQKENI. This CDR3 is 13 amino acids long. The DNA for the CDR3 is TGTGCCAGCTCACCCGGCAGGGACACTGAAGCTTTCTTT. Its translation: CASSPGRDTEAFF.

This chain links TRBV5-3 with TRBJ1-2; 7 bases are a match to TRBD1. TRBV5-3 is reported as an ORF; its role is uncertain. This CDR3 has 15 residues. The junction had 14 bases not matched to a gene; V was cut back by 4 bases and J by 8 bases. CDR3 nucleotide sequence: TGTGCCAGAAGCCAAGGGGGCCCCTTTCACTCGGGCTACACCTTC. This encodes CARSQGGPFHSGYTF.

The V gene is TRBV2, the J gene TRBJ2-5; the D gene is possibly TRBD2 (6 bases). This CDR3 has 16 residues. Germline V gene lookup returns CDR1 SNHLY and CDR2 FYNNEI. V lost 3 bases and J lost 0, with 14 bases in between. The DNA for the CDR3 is TGTGCCAGCAGTGATGTACGGGGGAGGTACCAAGAGACCCAGTACTTC. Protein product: CASSDVRGRYQETQYF. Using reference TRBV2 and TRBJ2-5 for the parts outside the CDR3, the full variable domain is EPEVTQTPSHQVTQMGQEVILRCVPISNHLYFYWYRQILGQKVEFLVSFYNNEISEKSEIFDDQFSVERPDGSNFTLKIRSTKLEDSAMYFCASSDVRGRYQETQYFGPGTRLLVL.

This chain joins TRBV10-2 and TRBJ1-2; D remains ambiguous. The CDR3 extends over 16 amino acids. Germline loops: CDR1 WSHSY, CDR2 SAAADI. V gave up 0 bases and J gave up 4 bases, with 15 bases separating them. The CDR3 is CASSESTLLPIYGYTF. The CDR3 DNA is TGCGCCAGCAGTGAGTCGACACTTCTCCCGATCTATGGCTACACCTTC.

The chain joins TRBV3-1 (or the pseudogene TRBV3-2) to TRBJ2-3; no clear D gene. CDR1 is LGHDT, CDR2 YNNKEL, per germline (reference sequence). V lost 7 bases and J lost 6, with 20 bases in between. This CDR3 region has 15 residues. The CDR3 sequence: CASTLIGGGTDTQYF. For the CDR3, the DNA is TGTGCCAGCACCCTCATAGGTGGCGGTACGGATACGCAGTATTTT.

The CDR3 nucleotides are TGTGCCAGTAAAATGGGGGGATCCTATGGCTACACCTTC. Its translation: CASKMGGSYGYTF. This chain uses TRBV27 with TRBJ1-2; D is perhaps TRBD1 (5 bases). Germline-derived CDR1 and CDR2 are MNHEY and SMNVEV (reference sequence). Trimming pared 9 bases from V and 4 bases from J, leaving 15 bases between. The CDR3 has 13 residues.